This is a list of T cell receptor beta chains from one sample in a study of shared clonotypes between healthy human individuals. Data came from immunoSEQ multiplex PCR; TCRdb stores just in-frame clones and leaves some out. Among about 2.1 million clones listed, 93% were seen once. Sequencing was carried out using naive CD8+ T cells from PBMCs. The origin of the receptors is a young man in good health. Some clones in this sample may be carry-over from other donors' samples. CDR3s include the opening cysteine and the closing phenylalanine or tryptophan. The order of the fields is clone size, V gene, J gene, D gene, CDR3 protein, CDR3 DNA. D genes are given only for firm matches. For some rows the clone size is stated as once, few or many, or as a class when expanded; others skip it.

>few|TRBV30|TRBJ1-1|NA
CAWRPGNTEAFF
TGTGCCTGGAGGCCTGGGAACACTGAAGCTTTCTTT
>NA|TRBV2|TRBJ2-7|TRBD1
CASSKGAGTGSHEQYF
TGTGCCAGCAGTAAGGGAGCCGGGACAGGGAGTCACGAGCAGTACTTC
>NA|TRBV19|TRBJ2-2|NA
CASSPPPRVNTGELFF
TGTGCCAGTAGTCCCCCCCCGAGGGTCAACACCGGGGAGCTGTTTTTT
>NA|TRBV19|TRBJ2-7|NA
CASSISLWNEQYF
TGTGCCAGTAGTATAAGTTTGTGGAACGAGCAGTACTTC
>NA|TRBV4-1|TRBJ1-5|NA
CASSRGNDQPQHF
TGCGCCAGCAGTCGTGGAAACGATCAGCCCCAGCATTTT
>NA|TRBV29-1|TRBJ2-1|NA
CSVPRVHNEQFF
TGCAGCGTCCCTCGGGTCCACAATGAGCAGTTCTTC
>NA|TRBV9|TRBJ2-3|TRBD2
CASSVAIAGGFTDTQYF
TGTGCCAGCAGCGTTGCGATAGCGGGAGGTTTCACAGATACGCAGTATTTT
>NA|TRBV7-9|TRBJ2-5|NA
CASSAQGVRETQYF
TGTGCCAGCAGCGCGCAGGGAGTTCGGGAGACCCAGTACTTC
>NA|TRBV7-9|TRBJ2-7|NA
CASSLPRDYEQYF
TGTGCCAGCAGCTTACCGAGGGATTACGAGCAGTACTTC
>NA|TRBV7-9|TRBJ2-3|TRBD2
CASSPRAGTSGRTDTQYF
TGTGCCAGCAGCCCACGCGCCGGGACTAGCGGGAGGACAGATACGCAGTATTTT
>NA|TRBV5-1|TRBJ1-1|TRBD1
CASSLNSLGTADTEAFF
TGCGCCAGCAGCTTGAACTCTTTGGGGACAGCAGACACTGAAGCTTTCTTT
>NA|TRBV6-5|TRBJ1-5|NA
CASSPAMGNQPQHF
TGTGCCAGCAGTCCCGCCATGGGAAATCAGCCCCAGCATTTT
>NA|TRBV7-9|TRBJ2-6|NA
CASSSDPGLPANVLTF
TGTGCCAGCAGTTCGGATCCGGGACTCCCGGCCAACGTCCTGACTTTC
>NA|TRBV4-3|TRBJ2-6|NA
CASSQASSGANVLTF
TGCGCCAGCAGCCAAGCTTCTTCTGGGGCCAACGTCCTGACTTTC
>NA|TRBV9|TRBJ1-4|TRBD1
CASSAGTVANEKLFF
TGTGCCAGCAGCGCTGGGACAGTCGCTAATGAAAAACTGTTTTTT
>NA|TRBV28|TRBJ2-7|TRBD2
CASSSRTSGSYEQYF
TGTGCCAGCAGTTCAAGGACTAGCGGCTCCTACGAGCAGTACTTC
>NA|TRBV5-8|TRBJ1-2|NA
CASSSQRQTRGYTF
TGTGCCAGCAGCTCCCAGAGACAGACTAGGGGCTACACCTTC
>NA|TRBV5-1|TRBJ1-5|TRBD1
CASSPGTGNNQPQHF
TGCGCCAGCAGTCCCGGGACAGGGAACAATCAGCCCCAGCATTTT
>NA|TRBV11-2|TRBJ1-1|NA
CASSGNTGNTEAFF
TGTGCCAGCAGCGGAAATACAGGGAACACTGAAGCTTTCTTT